One sample yielded the 10 T cell receptor beta chains listed below, sequenced in a study of T cell responses to AZD1222 COVID-19 vaccine. The assay was immunoSEQ multiplex PCR, and TCRdb's table has in-frame clones only and misses some. The table has 90,000 to 95,000 clones, about 88% seen once; the top ten hold over 15%. The material was peripheral blood, obtained on day 0 of AZD1222 vaccination. The receptors derive from an adult in good health.

There are a few counts of this clone. The chain uses TRBV29-1 and TRBJ1-1, with D uncertain. V gave up 3 bases and J gave up 1 base, with 9 bases separating them. This CDR3 contains 13 residues. Germline loops: CDR1 SQVTM, CDR2 ANQGSEA. CDR3 protein: CSVENLGNTEAFF. The DNA of the CDR3 is TGCAGCGTTGAGAACCTGGGGAACACTGAAGCTTTCTTT.

This chain connects TRBV5-1 to TRBJ1-1; D is unclear. The CDR3 has 14 amino acids. Germline CDR1 is SGHRS and CDR2 is YFSETQ. Trimming shortened V by 2 bases and J by 1 base, and 9 bases separated the two germline ends. The CDR3 spells CASSFEGGNTEAFF. The CDR3 DNA sequence: TGCGCCAGCAGCTTTGAAGGCGGGAACACTGAAGCTTTCTTT.

The chain carries TRBV16 and TRBJ2-3; no definite D call. The CDR3 sequence is 14 residues long. Germline CDR1 and CDR2: KGHSY and FQNENV. Trimming took off 7 bases at V and 4 bases at J, with 15 bases between the two ends. The CDR3, as DNA: TGTGCCAGCACCCCGGCGAATGGGGCAGATACGCAGTATTTT. Protein: CASTPANGADTQYF.

This clone was picked up many times. The chain uses TRBV27 and TRBJ2-7; no reliable D call. The germline CDR1 and CDR2 sequences are MNHEY and SMNVEV (reference sequence). This CDR3 has 12 residues. Trimming left V 4 bases short and J 2 bases short, with 6 bases between. The CDR3 spells CASSSSAYEQYF. CDR3 sequence (DNA): TGTGCCAGCAGTTCAAGCGCCTACGAGCAGTACTTC.

The chain couples TRBV7-8 to TRBJ2-5; TRBD1 matches 9 bases. The germline V gene has CDR1 SGHVS and CDR2 FQNEAQ. This CDR3 contains 14 residues. V was pared by 5 bases and J by 5 bases, with 6 bases of the junction left unmatched. This CDR3 reads CASSEGTGYETQYF. Written as DNA, the CDR3 is TGTGCCAGCAGCGAGGGGACAGGGTATGAGACCCAGTACTTC.

The chain couples TRBV6-5 to TRBJ2-5; D gene unclear. Germline lookup yields CDR1 MNHEY and CDR2 SVGAGI. There are 14 residues in the CDR3. The V and J ends lost 6 bases and 0 bases respectively, with 11 bases between them. CDR3 nucleotides: TGTGCCAGCAGGGGTAGCATGTACCAAGAGACCCAGTACTTC. Its protein product is CASRGSMYQETQYF.

This rearrangement joins TRBV27 to TRBJ1-2, with 8 bases aligning to TRBD1. After removal of 2 bases from V and 6 bases from J, the junction contained 2 bases not matched to a gene. This CDR3 has 13 residues. Germline values: CDR1 MNHEY, CDR2 SMNVEV (reference sequence). CDR3 amino acids: CASSLRGQDGYTF. In DNA, the CDR3 is TGTGCCAGCAGTTTAAGGGGACAGGATGGCTACACCTTC.

This clone has just a few counts. The chain is built from TRBV18 and TRBJ1-5; 8 bases are shared with TRBD1. The V gene end was trimmed by 6 bases and the J gene end by 7 bases; junction bases not matched to a gene: 8. Germline CDR1 KGHSH, CDR2 LQKENI. This CDR3 is 14 amino acids long. Here the CDR3 DNA reads TGTGCCAGCTCGGATCAGGGGGCGAGGCAGCCCCAGCATTTT. It is translated as CASSDQGARQPQHF.

This clone was recorded once. The chain has TRBV12-5 and TRBJ2-3; D is unresolved. Trimming stripped 0 bases from V and 2 bases from J, with 9 bases between. The CDR3 covers 15 residues. The germline V gene encodes CDR1 LGHNT and CDR2 FRNRAP. The CDR3 nucleotides are TGTGCTAGTGGTTTGGTTAGGCACTCCACAGATACGCAGTATTTT. It specifies CASGLVRHSTDTQYF.

This rearrangement joins TRBV6-2 or TRBV6-3 to TRBJ1-5, with D possibly being TRBD1 (5 bases). The germline gives CDR1 MNHEY, CDR2 SVGEGT. V lost 2 bases and J lost 4, with 9 bases in between. The CDR3 runs to 14 residues. CDR3 sequence: CASSYRGPNQPQHF. CDR3 coding DNA: TGTGCCAGCAGTTACAGGGGCCCGAATCAGCCCCAGCATTTT.